Listed below are T cell receptor beta chains from one sample, sequenced in a study of T cell responses to AZD1222 COVID-19 vaccine. Profiling relied on immunoSEQ multiplex PCR, and the TCRdb table lists in-frame clones only, not all of them. The table records around 150,000 clones, about 93% of them present only once. Sample: peripheral blood, taken on day 0 of AZD1222 vaccination. The receptors were sampled from an adult in good health. CDR3s include the opening cysteine and the closing phenylalanine or tryptophan. The order of the fields is clone size, D gene, V gene, J gene, CDR3 DNA, CDR3 protein. The D gene is left open where the match is weak. The size entry is marked missing in some rows and otherwise reads once, few, many or a size class.

.,.,TRBV18,TRBJ1-4,TGTGCCAGCTCACAAGGGAATCCCGGGGAAAAACTGTTTTTT,CASSQGNPGEKLFF
.,TRBD1,TRBV10-3,TRBJ1-1,TGTGCCATCAGTGAGTCCAGGGGGCTGGACACTGAAGCTTTCTTT,CAISESRGLDTEAFF
.,.,TRBV6-5,TRBJ2-7,TGTGCCACTGACACCGGGCTCCTTAGTAGCTTC,CATDTGLLSSF
.,TRBD2,TRBV20-1,TRBJ2-7,TGCAGTGCTAGTGAGGGCGGGAGGGCCTACGAGCAGTACTTC,CSASEGGRAYEQYF
.,.,TRBV12-3/TRBV12-4,TRBJ1-1,TGTGCCAGCAGTTTTAGGGGGAACACTGAAGCTTTCTTT,CASSFRGNTEAFF
.,.,TRBV5-5,TRBJ2-3,TGTGCCAGCAGCTTGCCCTCAACGAGCACAGATACGCAGTATTTT,CASSLPSTSTDTQYF
.,TRBD2,TRBV11-2,TRBJ2-1,TGTGCCAGCAGCCCTCGTGGGGCTAGCGGGTCCAATGAGCAGTTCTTC,CASSPRGASGSNEQFF
once,.,TRBV30,TRBJ1-3,TGTGCCTGGAATCCAAAGGGAAACACCATATATTTT,CAWNPKGNTIYF
few,TRBD1,TRBV29-1,TRBJ1-4,TGCAGCGTTGAGACAGGGGGCGAGGTTGGAAAACTGTTTTTT,CSVETGGEVGKLFF
.,.,TRBV19,TRBJ1-4,TGTGCCAGTAGGGTGAGCGGAGGAAATGAAAAACTGTTTTTT,CASRVSGGNEKLFF
.,.,TRBV25-1,TRBJ2-3,TGTGCCAGCAGTAATCCCTCTAGCGAGGCGAGCACAGATACGCAGTATTTT,CASSNPSSEASTDTQYF
.,TRBD1,TRBV28,TRBJ1-1,TGTGCCAGCACCGAAAGGGACAGTGAAGCTTTCTTT,CASTERDSEAFF
once,.,TRBV12-3/TRBV12-4,TRBJ1-6,TGTGCCAGCAGTTTAGGCGGTTCACCCCTCCACTTT,CASSLGGSPLHF
.,.,TRBV5-1,TRBJ1-3,TGCGCCAGCAGCTTGGACTCCGTACTTGACAGTCCTGGAAACACCATATATTTT,CASSLDSVLDSPGNTIYF
once,.,TRBV7-8,TRBJ1-3,TGTGCCAGCAGCTTAGTGGGTTCTGGAAACACCATATATTTT,CASSLVGSGNTIYF
.,TRBD1,TRBV28,TRBJ1-5,TGTGCCAGCAGCCCAGACGCTGCCGGGACAGGCAATCAGCCCCAGCATTTT,CASSPDAAGTGNQPQHF
.,.,TRBV5-8,TRBJ1-5,TGTGCCAGCAGCTCGGCCGGAAAGCAGCCCCAGCATTTT,CASSSAGKQPQHF
.,.,TRBV7-2,TRBJ2-5,TGTGCCAGCAGCTTAAGCCGGGGCGGGGAGACCCAGTACTTC,CASSLSRGGETQYF
.,.,TRBV27,TRBJ2-6,TGTGCCAGCAGTTTAGGTCCAGGGTTGAGCTCTGGGGCCAACGTCCTGACTTTC,CASSLGPGLSSGANVLTF
.,TRBD2,TRBV3-1/TRBV3-2,TRBJ2-2,TGTGCCAGCAGCCCCCAGACTAGCGGGATCGCGAACACCGGGGAGCTGTTTTTT,CASSPQTSGIANTGELFF
.,.,TRBV7-9,TRBJ2-1,TGTGCCATTGGTGGGTATGAGCAGTTCTTC,CAIGGYEQFF
.,TRBD2,TRBV11-2,TRBJ2-1,TGTGCCAGCAGTCTCGGAAGTCTAGCGGGAGGGCCAGGTTTGAATGAGCAGTTCTTC,CASSLGSLAGGPGLNEQFF
few,TRBD2,TRBV2,TRBJ2-2,TGTGCCGTTAAGGACGGGAGGGTCACCGGGGAGCTGTTTTTT,CAVKDGRVTGELFF
few,TRBD2,TRBV6-4,TRBJ2-2,TGTGCCAGCAGCCCTAGAGCGGGAGCTAGCGGGGAGCTGTTTTTT,CASSPRAGASGELFF
.,.,TRBV28,TRBJ1-5,TGTGCCAGCAGTTCCGAGTGGGTCCCCAATCAGCCCCAGCATTTT,CASSSEWVPNQPQHF
few,.,TRBV6-5,TRBJ1-1,TGTGCCAGCAGTTATGGGGGCGGAGAGACTGAAGCTTTCTTT,CASSYGGGETEAFF
.,.,TRBV2,TRBJ1-1,TGTGCCAGCAGTGATGGGATTCGCGGTGCCACTGAAGCTTTCTTT,CASSDGIRGATEAFF
.,.,TRBV6-2/TRBV6-3,TRBJ1-2,TGTGCCAGCAGTTTATCTACCTATGGCTACACCTTC,CASSLSTYGYTF
.,.,TRBV27,TRBJ1-1,TGTGCCAGCAGTTCCCGGGACTCCCCCACCCCCTCTGAAGCTTTCTTT,CASSSRDSPTPSEAFF
.,.,TRBV18,TRBJ1-5,TGTGCCAGCTCACCAAACTCGGGGCAGCAGCCCCAGCATTTT,CASSPNSGQQPQHF
.,.,TRBV2,TRBJ2-6,TGTGCCAGCATGGGAGGTACTGGGGCCAACGTCCTGACTTTC,CASMGGTGANVLTF
.,.,TRBV4-2,TRBJ1-4,TGTGCCAGCAGCCTCTTGGGGGGGGGCGAAAAACTGTTTTTT,CASSLLGGGEKLFF
.,.,TRBV5-5,TRBJ1-4,TGTGCCAGCAGCTTGCCCAGAGCTGGGGAAAAACTGTTTTTT,CASSLPRAGEKLFF
.,.,TRBV19,TRBJ1-1,TGTGCCAGTAAAATTCAGGGCATGAACACTGAAGCTTTCTTT,CASKIQGMNTEAFF
.,.,TRBV27,TRBJ2-7,TGTGCCAGCGGTATTGACCTCTACGAGCAGTACTTC,CASGIDLYEQYF
once,.,TRBV27,TRBJ2-7,TGTGCCAGCAGTTCCTACACCGGGCTCTCCTACGAGCAGTACTTC,CASSSYTGLSYEQYF
.,.,TRBV2,TRBJ1-2,TGTGCCAGCAGTTCCGCAGGGTACTATGGCTACACCTTC,CASSSAGYYGYTF
.,TRBD1,TRBV19,TRBJ2-7,TGTGCCAGTAGTTATCGACAGGGACGGAACTACGAGCAGTACTTC,CASSYRQGRNYEQYF
.,TRBD2,TRBV6-5,TRBJ2-7,TGTGCCACCAAACCTAGCGGGGGGTCCTACGAGCAGTACTTC,CATKPSGGSYEQYF
.,TRBD1,TRBV28,TRBJ1-2,TGTGCCAGCAGTTTGTTCGACAGGGGGCTCGACTATGGCTACACCTTC,CASSLFDRGLDYGYTF